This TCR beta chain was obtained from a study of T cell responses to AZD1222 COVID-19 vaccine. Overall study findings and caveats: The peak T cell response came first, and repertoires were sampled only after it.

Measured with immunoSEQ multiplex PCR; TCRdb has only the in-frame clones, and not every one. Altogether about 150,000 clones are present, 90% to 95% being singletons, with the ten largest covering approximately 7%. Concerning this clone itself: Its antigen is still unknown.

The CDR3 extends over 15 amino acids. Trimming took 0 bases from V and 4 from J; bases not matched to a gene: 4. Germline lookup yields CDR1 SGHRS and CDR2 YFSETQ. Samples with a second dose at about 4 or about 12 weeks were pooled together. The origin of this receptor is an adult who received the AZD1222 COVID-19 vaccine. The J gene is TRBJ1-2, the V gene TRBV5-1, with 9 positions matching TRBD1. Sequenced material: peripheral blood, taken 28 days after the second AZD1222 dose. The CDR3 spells CASSLDRGLFYGYTF. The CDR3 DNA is TGCGCCAGCAGCTTGGACAGGGGGCTGTTCTATGGCTACACCTTC.